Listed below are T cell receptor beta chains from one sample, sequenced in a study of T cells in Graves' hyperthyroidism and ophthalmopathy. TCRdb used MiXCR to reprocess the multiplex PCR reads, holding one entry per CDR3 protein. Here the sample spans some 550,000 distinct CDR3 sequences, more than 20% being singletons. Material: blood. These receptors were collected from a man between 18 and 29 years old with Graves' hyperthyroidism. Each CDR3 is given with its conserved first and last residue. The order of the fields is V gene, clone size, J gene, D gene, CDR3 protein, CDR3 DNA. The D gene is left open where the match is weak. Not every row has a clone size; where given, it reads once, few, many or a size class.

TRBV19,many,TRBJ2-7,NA,CASSIGGDPSEQYF,TGTGCCAGTAGTATAGGGGGGGATCCGAGCGAGCAGTACTTC
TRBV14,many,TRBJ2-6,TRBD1,CASSQDRDRVGSGANVLTF,TGTGCCAGCAGCCAAGATCGGGACAGGGTAGGATCTGGGGCCAACGTCCTGACTTTC
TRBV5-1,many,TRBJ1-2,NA,CASSLTQGGSGYTF,TGCGCCAGCAGCTTGACGCAGGGTGGCTCTGGCTACACCTTC
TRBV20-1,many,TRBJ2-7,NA,CSARAGGIYEQYF,TGCAGTGCCCGGGCAGGCGGAATCTACGAGCAGTACTTC
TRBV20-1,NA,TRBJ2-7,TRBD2,CSATTLGGGEQYF,TGCAGTGCTACCACCCTGGGGGGGGGCGAGCAGTACTTC
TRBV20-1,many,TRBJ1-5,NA,CSARVGSNQPQHF,TGCAGTGCTAGAGTGGGAAGCAATCAGCCCCAGCATTTT
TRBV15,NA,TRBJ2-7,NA,CAGCFKAEQYF,TGTGCCGGCTGTTTCAAAGCCGAGCAGTACTTC
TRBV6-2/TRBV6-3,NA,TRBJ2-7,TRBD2,CASSYPLGGIGYEQYF,TGTGCCAGCAGTTACCCCCTGGGAGGGATTGGGTACGAGCAGTACTTC
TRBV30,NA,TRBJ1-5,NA,CAWSNPESGNQPQHF,TGTGCCTGGAGTAACCCGGAGTCGGGCAATCAGCCCCAGCATTTT
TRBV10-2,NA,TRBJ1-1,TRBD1,CASGRDRGNRMNTEAFF,TGCGCCAGCGGCCGGGACAGGGGAAATCGAATGAACACTGAAGCTTTCTTT
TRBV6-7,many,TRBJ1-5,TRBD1,CASLTAGTGSSYSNQPQHF,TGTGCCAGCCTTACAGCCGGGACAGGTTCCTCCTATAGCAATCAGCCCCAGCATTTT
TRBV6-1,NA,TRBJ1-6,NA,CASSEWAGPNSPIHF,TGTGCCAGCAGTGAATGGGCAGGGCCGAATTCACCCATCCACTTT
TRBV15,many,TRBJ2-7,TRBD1,CATSQRGPYYEQYF,TGTGCCACCAGCCAGAGGGGGCCATACTACGAGCAGTACTTC
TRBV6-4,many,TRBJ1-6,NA,CASSPYKTGIGSYNSPLHF,TGTGCCAGCAGTCCCTACAAGACCGGAATTGGCTCCTATAATTCACCCCTCCACTTT
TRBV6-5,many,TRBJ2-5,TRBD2,CASSYSSRLADQETQYF,TGTGCCAGCAGTTACTCGAGCCGCCTAGCGGATCAAGAGACCCAGTACTTC
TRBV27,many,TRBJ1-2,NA,CASSFTVANYGYTF,TGTGCCAGCAGTTTTACCGTAGCTAACTATGGCTACACCTTC
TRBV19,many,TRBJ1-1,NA,CASRMGGARNTEAFF,TGTGCCAGTCGAATGGGGGGGGCGCGGAACACTGAAGCTTTCTTT
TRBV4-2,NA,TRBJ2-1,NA,CASSQGAGGLYNEQFF,TGTGCCAGCAGCCAAGGGGCCGGGGGCCTCTACAATGAGCAGTTCTTC
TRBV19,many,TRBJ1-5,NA,CASSMGGQSNQPQHF,TGTGCCAGTAGTATGGGGGGGCAGAGCAATCAGCCCCAGCATTTT
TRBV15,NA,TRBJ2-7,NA,CATSRKRRSYEQYF,TGTGCCACCAGCCGGAAACGACGGAGCTACGAGCAGTACTTC
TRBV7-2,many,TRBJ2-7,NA,CASSLPGFQQYF,TGTGCCAGCAGCTTGCCAGGGTTCCAGCAGTACTTC
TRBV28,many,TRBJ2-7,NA,CASSLPEGLANYEQYF,TGTGCCAGCAGCCTACCGGAAGGGCTAGCTAACTACGAGCAGTACTTC
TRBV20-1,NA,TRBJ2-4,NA,CSARSRRFAKNIQYF,TGCAGTGCTAGAAGTAGGAGGTTTGCCAAAAACATTCAGTACTTC
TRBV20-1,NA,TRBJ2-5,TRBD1,CSAREPGGLQETQYF,TGCAGTGCTAGGGAGCCAGGGGGCCTCCAAGAGACCCAGTACTTC
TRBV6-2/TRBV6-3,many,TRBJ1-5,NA,CASSYRPTNQPQHF,TGTGCCAGCAGTTACCGGCCTACCAATCAGCCCCAGCATTTT
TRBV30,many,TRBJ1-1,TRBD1,CAWFWGQRSTEAFF,TGTGCCTGGTTTTGGGGACAGCGCAGCACTGAAGCTTTCTTT
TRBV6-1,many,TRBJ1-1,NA,CASSPETGNTEAFF,TGTGCCAGCAGCCCCGAGACGGGTAACACTGAAGCTTTCTTT